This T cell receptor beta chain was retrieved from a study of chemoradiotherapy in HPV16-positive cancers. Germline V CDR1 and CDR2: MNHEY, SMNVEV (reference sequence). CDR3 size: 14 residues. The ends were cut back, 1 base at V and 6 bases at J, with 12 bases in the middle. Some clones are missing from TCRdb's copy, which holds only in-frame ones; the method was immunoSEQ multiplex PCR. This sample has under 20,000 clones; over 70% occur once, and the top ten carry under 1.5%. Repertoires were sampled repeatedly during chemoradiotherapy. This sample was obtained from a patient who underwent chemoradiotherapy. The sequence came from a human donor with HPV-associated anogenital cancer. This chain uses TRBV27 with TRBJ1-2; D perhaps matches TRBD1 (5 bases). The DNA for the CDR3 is TGTGCCAGCAGTTTATACCAGGGATATAATGGCTACACCTTC. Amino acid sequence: CASSLYQGYNGYTF.